Sequencing of this TCR beta chain was carried out in a study of blood T cells in healthy people across ages. Deletions cut 4 bases from V and 5 bases from J, with 9 bases between. CDR1 is SGHTA and CDR2 is FQGNSA in the germline V gene. The CDR3 loop spans 13 amino acids. The authors ran a second PCR of about 7 to 11 cycles using a sample-barcoded 5' primer and a J-beta primer mix. TCRdb re-called the 5' RACE reads through MiXCR, storing one row per CDR3 protein. The top ten hold 7.7% of the sample, which has some 1.5 million distinct CDR3 sequences, under 30% seen once. The rearrangement links TRBV7-2 to TRBJ2-4; possibly TRBD2 for D (5 bases). This clonotype originated in a woman under 40 in good health. Sequencing was performed on blood. CDR3 loop: CASSWKGENIQYF. The DNA for the CDR3 is TGTGCCAGCAGCTGGAAGGGAGAAAACATTCAGTACTTC. Full variable domain (rest looked up from reference TRBV7-2 and TRBJ2-4): GAGVSQSPSNKVTEKGKDVELRCDPISGHTALYWYRQSLGQGLEFLIYFQGNSAPDKSGLPSDRFSAERTGGSVSTLTIQRTQQEDSAVYLCASSWKGENIQYFGAGTRLSVL.